This T cell receptor beta chain comes out of a study of cytomegalovirus exposure and HLA in healthy donors. This clone appeared once. The PCR was carried out with 60 Vbeta primers and 13 Jbeta primers. Method: immunoSEQ multiplex PCR; TCRdb's copy keeps in-frame clones and lacks some. The sample records some 130,000 clones, roughly 70% being singletons. CDR3 size: 15 residues. Germline lookup yields CDR1 SGHTA and CDR2 FQGNSA. V was clipped by 3 bases and J by 4 bases, with 15 bases between them. The sequencing sample was made of PBMCs. The rearrangement links TRBV7-2 to TRBJ1-1, with D perhaps matching TRBD1 (6 bases). This receptor was identified in a man younger than 45 in good health and CMV-seronegative. The CDR3 loop reads CASSLGAGASTEAFF. Written as DNA, the CDR3 is TGTGCCAGCAGCTTGGGTGCGGGGGCCAGCACTGAAGCTTTCTTT.